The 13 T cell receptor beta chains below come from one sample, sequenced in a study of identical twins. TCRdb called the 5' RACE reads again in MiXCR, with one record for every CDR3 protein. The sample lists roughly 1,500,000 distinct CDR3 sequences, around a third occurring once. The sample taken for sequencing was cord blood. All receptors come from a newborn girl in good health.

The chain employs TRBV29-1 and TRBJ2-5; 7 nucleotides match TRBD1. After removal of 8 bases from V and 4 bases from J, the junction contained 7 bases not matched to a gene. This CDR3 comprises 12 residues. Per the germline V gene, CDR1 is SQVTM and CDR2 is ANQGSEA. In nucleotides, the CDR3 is TGCAGCTCCGGGGCAGGGGGAGAGACCCAGTACTTC. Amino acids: CSSGAGGETQYF.

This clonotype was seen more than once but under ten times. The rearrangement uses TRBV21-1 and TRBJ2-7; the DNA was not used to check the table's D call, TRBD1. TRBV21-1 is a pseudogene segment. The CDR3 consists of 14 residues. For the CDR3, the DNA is TGTGCCAGCAGCAATCCCGGGTTGGGTTACGAGCAGTACTTC. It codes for CASSNPGLGYEQYF.

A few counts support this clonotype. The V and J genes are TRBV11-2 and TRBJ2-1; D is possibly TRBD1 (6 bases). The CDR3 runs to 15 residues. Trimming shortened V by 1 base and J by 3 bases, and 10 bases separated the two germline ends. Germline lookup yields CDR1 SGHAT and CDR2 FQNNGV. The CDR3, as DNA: TGTGCCAGCAGCTTAGCCAGGGGATACTACAATGAGCAGTTCTTC. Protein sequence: CASSLARGYYNEQFF. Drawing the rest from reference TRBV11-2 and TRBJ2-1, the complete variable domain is EAGVAQSPRYKIIEKRQSVAFWCNPISGHATLYWYQQILGQGPKLLIQFQNNGVVDDSQLPKDRFSAERLKGVDSTLKIQPAKLEDSAVYLCASSLARGYYNEQFFGPGTRLTVL.

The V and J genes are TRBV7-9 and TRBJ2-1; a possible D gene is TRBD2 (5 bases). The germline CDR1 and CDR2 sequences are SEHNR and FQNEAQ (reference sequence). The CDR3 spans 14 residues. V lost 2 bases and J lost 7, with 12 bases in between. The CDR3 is CASSLPASRNEQFF. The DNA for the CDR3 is TGTGCCAGCAGCTTACCTGCTAGCAGGAATGAGCAGTTCTTC. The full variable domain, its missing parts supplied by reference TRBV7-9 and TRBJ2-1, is DTGVSQNPRHKITKRGQNVTFRCDPISEHNRLYWYRQTLGQGPEFLTYFQNEAQLEKSRLLSDRFSAERPKGSFSTLEIQRTEQGDSAMYLCASSLPASRNEQFFGPGTRLTVL.

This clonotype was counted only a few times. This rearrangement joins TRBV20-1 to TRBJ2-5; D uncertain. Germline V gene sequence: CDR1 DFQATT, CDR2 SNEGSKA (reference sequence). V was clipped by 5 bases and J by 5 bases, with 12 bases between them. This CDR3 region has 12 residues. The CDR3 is CSAEASRETQYF. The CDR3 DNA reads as TGCAGTGCTGAAGCCTCCAGGGAGACCCAGTACTTC.

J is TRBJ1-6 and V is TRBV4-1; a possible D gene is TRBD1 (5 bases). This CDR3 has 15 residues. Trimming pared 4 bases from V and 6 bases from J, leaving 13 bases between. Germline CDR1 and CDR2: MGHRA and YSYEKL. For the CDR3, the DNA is TGCGCCAGCAGCCTGTTTTGGGACCCTAATTCACCCCTCCACTTT. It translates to CASSLFWDPNSPLHF.

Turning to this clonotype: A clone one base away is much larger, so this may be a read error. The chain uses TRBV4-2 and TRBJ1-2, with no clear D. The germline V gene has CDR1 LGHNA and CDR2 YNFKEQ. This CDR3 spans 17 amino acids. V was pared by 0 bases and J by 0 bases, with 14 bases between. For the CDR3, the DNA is TGTGCCAGCAGCCAAGAGGGAGTCAGGACGGCTAACTATGGCTACACCTTC. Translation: CASSQEGVRTANYGYTF.

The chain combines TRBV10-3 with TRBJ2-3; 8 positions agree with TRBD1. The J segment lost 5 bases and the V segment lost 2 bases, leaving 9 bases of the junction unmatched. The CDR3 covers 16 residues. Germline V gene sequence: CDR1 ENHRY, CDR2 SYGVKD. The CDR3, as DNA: TGTGCCATCAGTGAGCCCCGGACAGGGACCGGAGATACGCAGTATTTT. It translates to CAISEPRTGTGDTQYF.

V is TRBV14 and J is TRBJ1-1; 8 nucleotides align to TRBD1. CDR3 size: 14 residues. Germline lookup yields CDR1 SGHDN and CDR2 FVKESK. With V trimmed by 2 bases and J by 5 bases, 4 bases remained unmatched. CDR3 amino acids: CASSQLTGVTEAFF. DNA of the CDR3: TGTGCCAGCAGCCAACTGACAGGGGTGACTGAAGCTTTCTTT.

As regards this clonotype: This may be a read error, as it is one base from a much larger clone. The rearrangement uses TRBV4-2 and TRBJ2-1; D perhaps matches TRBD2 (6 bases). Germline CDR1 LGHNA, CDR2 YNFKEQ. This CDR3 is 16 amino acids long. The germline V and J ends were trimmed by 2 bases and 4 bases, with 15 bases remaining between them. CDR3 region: CASSQPEGGAYNEQFF. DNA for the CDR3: TGTGCCAGCAGCCAACCGGAGGGTGGTGCTTACAATGAGCAGTTCTTC.

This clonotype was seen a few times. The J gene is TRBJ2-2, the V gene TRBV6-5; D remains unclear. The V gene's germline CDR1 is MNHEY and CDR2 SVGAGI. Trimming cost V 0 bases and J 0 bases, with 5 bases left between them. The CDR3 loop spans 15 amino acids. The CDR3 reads CASSYSPTNTGELFF. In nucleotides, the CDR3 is TGTGCCAGCAGTTACTCACCGACGAACACCGGGGAGCTGTTTTTT.

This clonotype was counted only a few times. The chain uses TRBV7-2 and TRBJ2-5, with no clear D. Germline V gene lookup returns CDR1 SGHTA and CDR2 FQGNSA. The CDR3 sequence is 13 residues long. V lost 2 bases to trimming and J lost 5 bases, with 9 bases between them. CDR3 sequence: CASSLWSVETQYF. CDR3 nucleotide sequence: TGTGCCAGCAGCTTATGGTCAGTTGAGACCCAGTACTTC.

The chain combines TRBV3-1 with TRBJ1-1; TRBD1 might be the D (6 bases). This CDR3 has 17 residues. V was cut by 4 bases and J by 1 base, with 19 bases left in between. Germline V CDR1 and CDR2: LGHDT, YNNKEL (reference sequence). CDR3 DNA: TGTGCCAGCAGCCTTCTGGGGGGGGGCGGAAAGAACACTGAAGCTTTCTTT. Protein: CASSLLGGGGKNTEAFF. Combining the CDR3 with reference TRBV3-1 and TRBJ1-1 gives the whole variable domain DTAVSQTPKYLVTQMGNDKSIKCEQNLGHDTMYWYKQDSKKFLKIMFSYNNKELIINETVPNRFSPKSPDKAHLNLHINSLELGDSAVYFCASSLLGGGGKNTEAFFGQGTRLTVV.